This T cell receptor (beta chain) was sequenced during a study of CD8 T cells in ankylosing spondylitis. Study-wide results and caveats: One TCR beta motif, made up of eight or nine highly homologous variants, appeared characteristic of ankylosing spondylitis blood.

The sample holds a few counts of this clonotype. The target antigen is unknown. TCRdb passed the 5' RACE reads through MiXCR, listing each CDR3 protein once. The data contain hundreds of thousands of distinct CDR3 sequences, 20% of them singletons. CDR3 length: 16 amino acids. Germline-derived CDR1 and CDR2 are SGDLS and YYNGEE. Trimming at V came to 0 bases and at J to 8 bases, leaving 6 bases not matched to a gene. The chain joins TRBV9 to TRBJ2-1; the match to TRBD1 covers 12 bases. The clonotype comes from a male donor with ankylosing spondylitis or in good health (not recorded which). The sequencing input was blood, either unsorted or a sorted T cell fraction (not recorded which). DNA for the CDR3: TGTGCCAGCAGCGTAGCCCCCCGGGACAGGGGGCATGAGCAGTTCTTC. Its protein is CASSVAPRDRGHEQFF.